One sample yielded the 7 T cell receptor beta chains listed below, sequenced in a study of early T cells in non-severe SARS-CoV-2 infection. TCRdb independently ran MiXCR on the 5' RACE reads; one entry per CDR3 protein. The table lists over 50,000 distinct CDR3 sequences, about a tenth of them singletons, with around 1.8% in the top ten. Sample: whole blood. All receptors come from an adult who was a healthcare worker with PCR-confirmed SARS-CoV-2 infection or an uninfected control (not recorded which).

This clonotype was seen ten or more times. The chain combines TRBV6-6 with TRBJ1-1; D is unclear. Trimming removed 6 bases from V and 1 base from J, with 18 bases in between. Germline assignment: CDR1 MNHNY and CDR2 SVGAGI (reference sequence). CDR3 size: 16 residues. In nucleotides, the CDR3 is TGTGCCAGCAGCACAAGTGTGGTCGGTAGGAACACTGAAGCTTTCTTT. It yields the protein CASSTSVVGRNTEAFF.

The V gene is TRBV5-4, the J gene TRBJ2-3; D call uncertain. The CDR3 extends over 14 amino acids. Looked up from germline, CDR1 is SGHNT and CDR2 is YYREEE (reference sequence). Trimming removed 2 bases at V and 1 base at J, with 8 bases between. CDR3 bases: TGTGCCAGCAGCTTTAGGGTTGGCACAGATACGCAGTATTTT. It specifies CASSFRVGTDTQYF.

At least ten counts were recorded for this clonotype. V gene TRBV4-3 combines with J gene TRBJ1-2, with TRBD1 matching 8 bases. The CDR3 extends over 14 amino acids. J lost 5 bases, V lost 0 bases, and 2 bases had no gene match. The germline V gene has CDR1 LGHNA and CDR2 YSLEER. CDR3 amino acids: CASSQETGDYGYTF. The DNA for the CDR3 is TGCGCCAGCAGCCAAGAGACAGGGGATTATGGCTACACCTTC.

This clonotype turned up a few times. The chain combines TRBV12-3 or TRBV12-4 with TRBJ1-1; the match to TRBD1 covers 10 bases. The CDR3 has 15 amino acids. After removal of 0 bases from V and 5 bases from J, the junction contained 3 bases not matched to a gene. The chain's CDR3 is CASSLAGTGETEAFF. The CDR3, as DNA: TGTGCCAGCAGTTTAGCTGGGACAGGGGAGACTGAAGCTTTCTTT.

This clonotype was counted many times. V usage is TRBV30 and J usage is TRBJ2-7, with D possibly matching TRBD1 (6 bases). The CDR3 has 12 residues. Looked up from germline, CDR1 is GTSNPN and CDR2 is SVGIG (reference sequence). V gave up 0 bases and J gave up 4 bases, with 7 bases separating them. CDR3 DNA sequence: TGTGCCTGGAGTGTAGGGGGATACGAGCAGTACTTC. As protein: CAWSVGGYEQYF.

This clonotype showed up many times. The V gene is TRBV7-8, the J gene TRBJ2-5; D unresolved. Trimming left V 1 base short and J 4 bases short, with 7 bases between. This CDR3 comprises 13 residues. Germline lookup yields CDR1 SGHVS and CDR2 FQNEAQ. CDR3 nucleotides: TGTGCCAGCAGCTTAGTCCGCAGAGAGACCCAGTACTTC. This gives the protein CASSLVRRETQYF.

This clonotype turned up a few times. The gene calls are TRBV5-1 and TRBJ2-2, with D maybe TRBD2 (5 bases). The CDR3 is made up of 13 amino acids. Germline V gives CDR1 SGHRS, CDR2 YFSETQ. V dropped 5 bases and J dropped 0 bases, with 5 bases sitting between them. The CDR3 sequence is CASRAANTGELFF. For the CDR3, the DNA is TGCGCCAGCAGAGCGGCGAACACCGGGGAGCTGTTTTTT.